These T cell receptor beta chains were read from a single sample in a study of blood T cells in healthy people across ages. Each CDR3 protein gets one entry after TCRdb re-called the 5' RACE reads with MiXCR. Of about 1.4 million distinct CDR3 sequences in the sample, approximately 60% were seen once. Sequencing input: blood. These receptors were collected from a man aged 18-30 years in good health. The CDR3 runs from the conserved cysteine through the conserved F or W. Fields, in order: clone size, D gene, J gene, V gene, CDR3 DNA, CDR3 protein. D genes are given only for firm matches. Clone size is stated in some rows and not others, as once, few, many or a class when expanded.

clone_size: once; d_call: .; j_call: TRBJ2-5; v_call: TRBV7-9; cdr3_nt: TGTGCCAGCACCATCTCCGGGGAGTTACCCTCAGGGACCCAGTACTTC; cdr3_aa: CASTISGELPSGTQYF
clone_size: .; d_call: .; j_call: TRBJ2-5; v_call: TRBV20-1; cdr3_nt: TGCAGTGCTAGCCTTGGTCCCTGGGGTAGGGAGACCCAGTACTTC; cdr3_aa: CSASLGPWGRETQYF
clone_size: .; d_call: TRBD1; j_call: TRBJ2-1; v_call: TRBV6-6; cdr3_nt: TGTGCCAGCAGTTACGGACAGGGGTCGAATGAGCAGTTCTTC; cdr3_aa: CASSYGQGSNEQFF
clone_size: .; d_call: TRBD2; j_call: TRBJ2-5; v_call: TRBV11-2; cdr3_nt: TGTGCCAGCAGCCCCGGGACTAGCGGGGGGGACAGAGAGACCCAGTACTTC; cdr3_aa: CASSPGTSGGDRETQYF
clone_size: .; d_call: TRBD1; j_call: TRBJ2-7; v_call: TRBV20-1; cdr3_nt: TGCAGTGCACACCGGGACAGTAACGAGCAGTACTTC; cdr3_aa: CSAHRDSNEQYF
clone_size: .; d_call: .; j_call: TRBJ2-7; v_call: TRBV6-5; cdr3_nt: TGTGCCAGCAGTCACGCCGGCAGGGACCTTACCTACGAGCAGTACTTC; cdr3_aa: CASSHAGRDLTYEQYF
clone_size: .; d_call: TRBD1; j_call: TRBJ2-7; v_call: TRBV10-1; cdr3_nt: TGCGCCAGCGGGGACAGGGCGGAATCCGAGCAGTACTTC; cdr3_aa: CASGDRAESEQYF
clone_size: .; d_call: TRBD1; j_call: TRBJ1-6; v_call: TRBV27; cdr3_nt: TGTGCCAGCAGAAGGACAGGGGTCAATTCACCCCTCCACTTT; cdr3_aa: CASRRTGVNSPLHF
clone_size: .; d_call: TRBD2; j_call: TRBJ2-5; v_call: TRBV11-2; cdr3_nt: TGTGCCGGCAGCCAACTACCGGGTGCGGGACTAGCGCCCACGTGGGAGACCCAGTACTTC; cdr3_aa: CAGSQLPGAGLAPTWETQYF
clone_size: .; d_call: .; j_call: TRBJ2-3; v_call: TRBV20-1; cdr3_nt: TGCAGTGCTCGGCGCGGGACCAACACAGATACGCAGTATTTT; cdr3_aa: CSARRGTNTDTQYF
clone_size: .; d_call: TRBD1; j_call: TRBJ2-6; v_call: TRBV2; cdr3_nt: TGTGCCAGCAGTGTAACGGACAGGGGGCTATCTGGGGCCAACGTCCTGACTTTC; cdr3_aa: CASSVTDRGLSGANVLTF
clone_size: .; d_call: .; j_call: TRBJ1-2; v_call: TRBV7-2; cdr3_nt: TGTGCCAGCAGCTTAGTCGGCGGGGCCAACGGAGGCCAATACGGCTACACCTTC; cdr3_aa: CASSLVGGANGGQYGYTF
clone_size: .; d_call: .; j_call: TRBJ2-1; v_call: TRBV20-1; cdr3_nt: TGCAGTGCTAGCCTCCATGACAATGAGCAGTTCTTC; cdr3_aa: CSASLHDNEQFF
clone_size: .; d_call: .; j_call: TRBJ2-7; v_call: TRBV29-1; cdr3_nt: TGCAGCTGTCTTTCGGGGTTCCCTACCTACGAGCAGTACTTC; cdr3_aa: CSCLSGFPTYEQYF
clone_size: .; d_call: TRBD2; j_call: TRBJ2-1; v_call: TRBV2; cdr3_nt: TGTGCCACGAGCGGGAGGGCCAAAGGGGGAGGGAATGAGCAGTTCTTC; cdr3_aa: CATSGRAKGGGNEQFF
clone_size: few; d_call: .; j_call: TRBJ2-3; v_call: TRBV15; cdr3_nt: TGTGCCACCAGCAGAGCCAGACCAGGGTTCCCGACAGATACGCAGTATTTT; cdr3_aa: CATSRARPGFPTDTQYF